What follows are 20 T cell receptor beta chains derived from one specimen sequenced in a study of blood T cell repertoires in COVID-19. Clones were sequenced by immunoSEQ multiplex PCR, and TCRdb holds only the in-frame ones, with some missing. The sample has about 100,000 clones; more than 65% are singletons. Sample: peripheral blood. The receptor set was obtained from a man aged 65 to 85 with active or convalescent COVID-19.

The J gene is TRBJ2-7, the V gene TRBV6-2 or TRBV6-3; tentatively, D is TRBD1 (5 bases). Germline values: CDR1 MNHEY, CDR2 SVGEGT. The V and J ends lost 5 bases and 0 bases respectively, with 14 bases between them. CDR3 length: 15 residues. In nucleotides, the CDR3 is TGTGCCAGCAGTCTACTCTCGACAGTCTCCTACGAGCAGTACTTC. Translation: CASSLLSTVSYEQYF.

CDR3 DNA sequence: TGTGCCAGCAGGAATACCGGGACAGGGAACTATGGCTACACCTTC. It is translated as CASRNTGTGNYGYTF. This chain uses TRBV6-5 with TRBJ1-2; TRBD1 matches 9 bases. This CDR3 has 15 amino acids. V shed 6 bases, J shed 2 bases, and the junction held 7 bases outside the gene matches. CDR1 and CDR2 from the germline V gene are MNHEY and SVGAGI.

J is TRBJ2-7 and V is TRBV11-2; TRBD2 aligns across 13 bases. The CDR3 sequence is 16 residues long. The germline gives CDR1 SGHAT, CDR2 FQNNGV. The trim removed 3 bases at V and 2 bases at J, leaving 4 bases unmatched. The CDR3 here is CASSFGTSGIPYEQYF. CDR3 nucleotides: TGTGCCAGCAGCTTTGGGACTAGCGGGATCCCCTACGAGCAGTACTTC.

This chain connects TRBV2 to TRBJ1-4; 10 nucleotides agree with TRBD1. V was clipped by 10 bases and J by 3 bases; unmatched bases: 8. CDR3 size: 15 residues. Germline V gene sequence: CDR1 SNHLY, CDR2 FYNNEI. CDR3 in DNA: TGTGCCACCTCGGGACAGGGGAGTTCTAATGAAAAACTGTTTTTT. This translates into CATSGQGSSNEKLFF. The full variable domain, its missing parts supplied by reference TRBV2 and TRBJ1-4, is EPEVTQTPSHQVTQMGQEVILRCVPISNHLYFYWYRQILGQKVEFLVSFYNNEISEKSEIFDDQFSVERPDGSNFTLKIRSTKLEDSAMYFCATSGQGSSNEKLFFGSGTQLSVL.

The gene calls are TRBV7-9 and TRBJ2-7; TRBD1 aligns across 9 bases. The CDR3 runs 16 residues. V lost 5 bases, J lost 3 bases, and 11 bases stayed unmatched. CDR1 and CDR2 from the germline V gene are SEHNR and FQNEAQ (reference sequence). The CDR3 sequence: CASSPGGRQGDYEQYF. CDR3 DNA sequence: TGTGCCAGCAGCCCGGGAGGTAGACAGGGGGACTACGAGCAGTACTTC.

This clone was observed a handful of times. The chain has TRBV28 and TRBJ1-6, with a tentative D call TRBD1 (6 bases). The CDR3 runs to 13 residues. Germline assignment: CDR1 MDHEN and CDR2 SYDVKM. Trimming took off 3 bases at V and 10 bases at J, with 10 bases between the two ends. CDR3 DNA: TGTGCCAGCAGTTTGAATGGGGGCTCACCCCTCCACTTT. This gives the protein CASSLNGGSPLHF.

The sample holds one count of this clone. This chain's CDR3 is CASSQESGAVNQPQHF. The CDR3 DNA follows: TGCGCCAGCAGCCAAGAAAGCGGGGCAGTTAATCAGCCCCAGCATTTT. The J gene is TRBJ1-5, the V gene TRBV4-1, with D possibly matching TRBD1 (5 bases). The CDR3 loop spans 16 amino acids. Germline V CDR1 and CDR2: MGHRA, YSYEKL. V lost 0 bases, J lost 4 bases, and 13 bases lay in between.

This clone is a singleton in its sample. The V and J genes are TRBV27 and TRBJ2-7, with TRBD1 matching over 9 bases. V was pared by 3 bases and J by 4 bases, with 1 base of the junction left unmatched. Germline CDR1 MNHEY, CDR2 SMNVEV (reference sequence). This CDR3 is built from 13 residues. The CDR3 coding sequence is TGTGCCAGCAGTTTTGGGACAGGGTACGAGCAGTACTTC. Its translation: CASSFGTGYEQYF.

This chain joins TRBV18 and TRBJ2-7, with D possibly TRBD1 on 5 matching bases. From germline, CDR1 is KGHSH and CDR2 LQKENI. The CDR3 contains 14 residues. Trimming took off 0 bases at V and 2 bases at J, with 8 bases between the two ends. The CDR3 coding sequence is TGTGCCAGCTCACCACCGACGGACACCTACGAGCAGTACTTC. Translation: CASSPPTDTYEQYF.

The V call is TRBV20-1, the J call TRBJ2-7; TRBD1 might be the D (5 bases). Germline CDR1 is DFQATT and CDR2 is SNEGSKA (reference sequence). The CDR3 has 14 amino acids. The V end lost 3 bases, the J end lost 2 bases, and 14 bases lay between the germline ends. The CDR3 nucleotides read TGCAGTGCTAGTGGAAGGGGAAATACCTACGAGCAGTACTTC. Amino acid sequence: CSASGRGNTYEQYF.

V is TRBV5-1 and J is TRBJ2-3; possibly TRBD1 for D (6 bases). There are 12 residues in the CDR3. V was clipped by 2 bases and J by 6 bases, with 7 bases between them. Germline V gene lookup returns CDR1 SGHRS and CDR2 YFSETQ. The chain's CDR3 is CASSFQGDTQYF. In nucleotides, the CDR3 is TGCGCCAGCAGCTTTCAGGGGGATACGCAGTATTTT. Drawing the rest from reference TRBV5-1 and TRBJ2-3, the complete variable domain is KAGVTQTPRYLIKTRGQQVTLSCSPISGHRSVSWYQQTPGQGLQFLFEYFSETQRNKGNFPGRFSGRQFSNSRSEMNVSTLELGDSALYLCASSFQGDTQYFGPGTRLTVL.

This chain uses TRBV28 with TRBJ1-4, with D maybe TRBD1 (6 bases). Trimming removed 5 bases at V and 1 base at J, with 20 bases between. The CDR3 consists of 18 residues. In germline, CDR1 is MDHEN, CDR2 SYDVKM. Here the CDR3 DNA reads TGTGCCAGCAGTGGGGGGGGCAGGGTCGTAGGAACTAATGAAAAACTGTTTTTT. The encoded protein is CASSGGGRVVGTNEKLFF.

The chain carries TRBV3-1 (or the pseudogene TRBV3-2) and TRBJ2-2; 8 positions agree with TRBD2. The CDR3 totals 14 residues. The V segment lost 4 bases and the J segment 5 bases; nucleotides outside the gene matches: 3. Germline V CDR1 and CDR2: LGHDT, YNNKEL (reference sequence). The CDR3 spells CASSPLAGTGELFF. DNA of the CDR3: TGTGCCAGCAGCCCTTTAGCGGGAACCGGGGAGCTGTTTTTT.

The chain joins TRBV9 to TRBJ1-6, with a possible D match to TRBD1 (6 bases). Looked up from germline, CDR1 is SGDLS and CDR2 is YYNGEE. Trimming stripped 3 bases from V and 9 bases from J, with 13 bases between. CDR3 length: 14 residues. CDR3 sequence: CASSASGELSPLHF. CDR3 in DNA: TGTGCCAGCAGCGCTTCAGGGGAACTTTCACCCCTCCACTTT. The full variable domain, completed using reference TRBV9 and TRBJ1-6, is DSGVTQTPKHLITATGQRVTLRCSPRSGDLSVYWYQQSLDQGLQFLIQYYNGEERAKGNILERFSAQQFPDLHSELNLSSLELGDSALYFCASSASGELSPLHFGNGTRLTVT.

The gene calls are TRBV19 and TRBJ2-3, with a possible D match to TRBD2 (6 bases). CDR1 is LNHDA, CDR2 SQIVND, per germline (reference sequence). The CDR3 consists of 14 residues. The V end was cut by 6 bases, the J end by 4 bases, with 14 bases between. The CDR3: CASRTRESADTQYF. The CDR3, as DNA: TGTGCCAGTAGGACCCGGGAGTCTGCAGATACGCAGTATTTT. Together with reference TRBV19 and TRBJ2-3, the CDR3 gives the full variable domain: DGGITQSPKYLFRKEGQNVTLSCEQNLNHDAMYWYRQDPGQGLRLIYYSQIVNDFQKGDIAEGYSVSREKKESFPLTVTSAQKNPTAFYLCASRTRESADTQYFGPGTRLTVL.

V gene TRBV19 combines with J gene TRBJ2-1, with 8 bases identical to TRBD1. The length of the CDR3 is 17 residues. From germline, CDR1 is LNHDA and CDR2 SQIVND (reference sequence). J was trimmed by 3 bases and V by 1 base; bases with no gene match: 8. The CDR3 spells CASSIGRDRSVYNEQFF. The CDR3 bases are TGTGCCAGTAGTATAGGTAGGGACAGGTCCGTCTACAATGAGCAGTTCTTC. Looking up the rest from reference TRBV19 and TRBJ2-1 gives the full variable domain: DGGITQSPKYLFRKEGQNVTLSCEQNLNHDAMYWYRQDPGQGLRLIYYSQIVNDFQKGDIAEGYSVSREKKESFPLTVTSAQKNPTAFYLCASSIGRDRSVYNEQFFGPGTRLTVL.

CDR3 DNA sequence: TGTGCCACCAGTGATTCGGGAGCGGGGGCCCCCTACGAGCAGTACTTC. Translating it yields CATSDSGAGAPYEQYF. The rearrangement links TRBV24-1 to TRBJ2-7, with 8 bases aligning to TRBD2. CDR1 KGHDR and CDR2 SFDVKD come from the germline V gene. Trimming at V came to 2 bases and at J to 2 bases, leaving 7 bases not matched to a gene. CDR3 length equals 16 residues.

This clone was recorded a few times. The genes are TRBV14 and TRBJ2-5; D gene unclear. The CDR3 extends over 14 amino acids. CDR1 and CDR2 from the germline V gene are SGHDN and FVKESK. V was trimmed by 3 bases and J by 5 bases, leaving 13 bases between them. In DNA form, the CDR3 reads TGTGCCAGCAGCCACATCGGCGGCTTTGAGACCCAGTACTTC. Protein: CASSHIGGFETQYF.

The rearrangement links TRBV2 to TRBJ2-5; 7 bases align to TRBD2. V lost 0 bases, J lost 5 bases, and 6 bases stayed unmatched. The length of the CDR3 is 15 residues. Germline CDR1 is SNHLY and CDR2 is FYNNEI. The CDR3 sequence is CASSEAMGGMETQYF. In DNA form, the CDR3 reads TGTGCCAGCAGTGAAGCGATGGGGGGGATGGAGACCCAGTACTTC.

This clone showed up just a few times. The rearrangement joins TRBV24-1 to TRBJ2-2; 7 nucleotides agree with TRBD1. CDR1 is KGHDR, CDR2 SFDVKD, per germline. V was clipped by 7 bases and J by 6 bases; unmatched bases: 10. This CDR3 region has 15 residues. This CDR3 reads CATSSIEGAAGELFF. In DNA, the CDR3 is TGTGCCACCAGCTCAATTGAGGGGGCCGCCGGGGAGCTGTTTTTT.